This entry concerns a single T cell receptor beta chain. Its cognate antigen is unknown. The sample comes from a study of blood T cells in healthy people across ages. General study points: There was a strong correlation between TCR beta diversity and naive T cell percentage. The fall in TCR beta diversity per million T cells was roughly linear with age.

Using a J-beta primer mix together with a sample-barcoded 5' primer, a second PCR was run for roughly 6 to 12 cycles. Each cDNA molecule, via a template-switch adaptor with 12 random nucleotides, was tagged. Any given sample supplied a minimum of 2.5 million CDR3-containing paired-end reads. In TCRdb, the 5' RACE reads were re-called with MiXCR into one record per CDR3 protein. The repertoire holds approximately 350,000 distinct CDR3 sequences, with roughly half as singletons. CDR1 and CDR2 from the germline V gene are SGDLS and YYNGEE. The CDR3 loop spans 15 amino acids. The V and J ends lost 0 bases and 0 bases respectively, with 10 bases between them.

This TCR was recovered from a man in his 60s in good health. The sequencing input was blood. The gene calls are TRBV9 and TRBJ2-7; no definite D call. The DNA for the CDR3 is TGTGCCAGCAGCGTAGGTAGTGAGTACTCCTACGAGCAGTACTTC. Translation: CASSVGSEYSYEQYF.